These 27 T cell receptor beta chains were all obtained from the same sample, sequenced in a study of graft-versus-host responses after intestinal transplantation. Data came from immunoSEQ multiplex PCR; TCRdb stores just in-frame clones and leaves some out. Of roughly 40,000 clones in the sample, about 89% were seen once. The source was PBMCs, collected around 320 days after intestinal transplant. The source of these receptors is a human patient who received an intestinal transplant, so some T cells may come from the graft donor.

On this clone itself: Other DNA sequences in this specimen translate into the identical CDR3. The V call is TRBV5-6, the J call TRBJ2-1; no reliable D call. The CDR3 contains 11 residues. Germline V gene lookup returns CDR1 SGHDT and CDR2 YYEEEE. V lost 5 bases, J lost 5 bases, and 5 bases lay in between. The CDR3 DNA reads as TGTGCCAGCAGTCTAGACAATGAGCAGTTCTTC. It yields the protein CASSLDNEQFF.

The V call is TRBV29-1, the J call TRBJ1-2; tentatively, D is TRBD1 (6 bases). The CDR3 runs to 15 residues. V was clipped by 4 bases and J by 2 bases, with 17 bases between them. Looked up from germline, CDR1 is SQVTM and CDR2 is ANQGSEA. The CDR3 spells CSVVRGEGVNYGYTF. The CDR3 nucleotides are TGCAGCGTTGTAAGGGGAGAGGGGGTAAACTATGGCTACACCTTC.

This clone was found a few times. The chain combines TRBV5-1 with TRBJ2-1, with 7 positions matching TRBD2. Germline V gene sequence: CDR1 SGHRS, CDR2 YFSETQ. CDR3 length: 17 amino acids. Trimming took 1 base from V and 4 from J; bases not matched to a gene: 11. The CDR3 nucleotides are TGCGCCAGCAGCTTGCCCCGGGCGGCTAGCGGTTACAATGAGCAGTTCTTC. Protein product: CASSLPRAASGYNEQFF.

The chain recombines TRBV6-5 with TRBJ1-4; 7 bases line up with TRBD1. The CDR3 consists of 14 residues. CDR1 is MNHEY, CDR2 SVGAGI, per germline. V lost 5 bases, J lost 7 bases, and 7 bases stayed unmatched. In nucleotides, the CDR3 is TGTGCCAGCAGTGACAGGGCCCGAGGTGAAAAACTGTTTTTT. Translated: CASSDRARGEKLFF.

The chain is built from TRBV11-3 and TRBJ2-3; D is possibly TRBD2 (5 bases). V lost 0 bases and J 1 base, leaving 5 bases between the germline ends. In germline, CDR1 is SGHNT, CDR2 YENEEA. The length of the CDR3 is 14 residues. The CDR3 DNA sequence: TGTGCCAGCAGCTTAGAGGAGGGCACAGATACGCAGTATTTT. It is translated as CASSLEEGTDTQYF.

The chain recombines TRBV19 with TRBJ1-2; possibly TRBD1 for D (6 bases). V was pared by 7 bases and J by 8 bases, with 11 bases between. Germline assignment: CDR1 LNHDA and CDR2 SQIVND (reference sequence). This CDR3 comprises 11 residues. CDR3 in DNA: TGTGCCAGTACGGCAGGGGCCGGCTACACCTTC. This codes for CASTAGAGYTF.

This chain connects TRBV5-1 to TRBJ2-5; 8 nucleotides agree with TRBD2. Trimming took 4 bases from V and 4 from J; bases not matched to a gene: 6. The CDR3 has 14 residues. Germline CDR1 and CDR2: SGHRS and YFSETQ. The CDR3 here is CASSPSGGPETQYF. The CDR3 coding sequence is TGCGCCAGCAGCCCTTCGGGGGGGCCAGAGACCCAGTACTTC.

The chain has TRBV14 and TRBJ1-2, with 10 bases aligning to TRBD1. Germline V gene sequence: CDR1 SGHDN, CDR2 FVKESK. The junction had 16 bases not matched to a gene; V was cut back by 4 bases and J by 5 bases. The CDR3 is 18 amino acids. CDR3 sequence: CASSPYRTGGPPEYGYTF. The CDR3 DNA is TGTGCCAGCAGCCCCTACCGGACAGGGGGGCCGCCTGAATATGGCTACACCTTC.

This CDR3 reads CASSEALQGNSPLHF. CDR3 bases: TGTGCCAGCAGTGAAGCGCTACAGGGAAATTCACCCCTCCACTTT. This chain joins TRBV6-1 and TRBJ1-6; D possibly corresponds to TRBD1 (6 bases). CDR3 length: 15 amino acids. Germline CDR1 is MNHNS and CDR2 is SASEGT. V was trimmed by 0 bases and J by 7 bases, leaving 10 bases between them.

The CDR3 DNA is TGTGCCAGCAGTTACTCCGGACAGGGTGGGTCCGAGCAGTACTTC. Translation: CASSYSGQGGSEQYF. The V and J genes are TRBV6-6 and TRBJ2-7; the match to TRBD1 covers 8 bases. Germline V CDR1 and CDR2: MNHNY, SVGAGI (reference sequence). This CDR3 is built from 15 residues. V shed 0 bases and J 6 bases; nucleotides not matched to a gene: 7.

The V gene is TRBV9, the J gene TRBJ1-2; D ambiguous. Germline values: CDR1 SGDLS, CDR2 YYNGEE. The V gene lost 0 bases and the J gene lost 1 base, with 4 bases spanning the gap. The CDR3 covers 13 residues. The CDR3 reads CASSVGVNYGYTF. In DNA, the CDR3 is TGTGCCAGCAGCGTAGGGGTTAACTATGGCTACACCTTC. The variable domain in full, completed from reference TRBV9 and TRBJ1-2, reads DSGVTQTPKHLITATGQRVTLRCSPRSGDLSVYWYQQSLDQGLQFLIQYYNGEERAKGNILERFSAQQFPDLHSELNLSSLELGDSALYFCASSVGVNYGYTFGSGTRLTVV.

This CDR3 is CASSLGRQILETQYF. The CDR3 coding sequence is TGTGCCAGCAGCTTAGGGAGACAGATTTTAGAGACCCAGTACTTC. The chain joins TRBV11-2 to TRBJ2-5; TRBD1 is a possible D gene (5 bases). V lost 1 base and J lost 4, with 13 bases in between. The CDR3 spans 15 residues. Germline V lookup: CDR1 SGHAT, CDR2 FQNNGV. Looking up the rest from reference TRBV11-2 and TRBJ2-5 gives the full variable domain: EAGVAQSPRYKIIEKRQSVAFWCNPISGHATLYWYQQILGQGPKLLIQFQNNGVVDDSQLPKDRFSAERLKGVDSTLKIQPAKLEDSAVYLCASSLGRQILETQYFGPGTRLLVL.

The J gene is TRBJ2-3, the V gene TRBV5-1; maybe TRBD2 (6 bases). This CDR3 has 16 amino acids. The ends were cut back, 4 bases at V and 0 bases at J, with 15 bases in the middle. CDR1 and CDR2 (germline): SGHRS, YFSETQ. The CDR3 sequence: CASSRTTGTSTDTQYF. CDR3 DNA sequence: TGCGCCAGCAGCCGTACCACTGGGACTAGCACAGATACGCAGTATTTT. The whole variable domain, remainder taken from reference TRBV5-1 and TRBJ2-3, is KAGVTQTPRYLIKTRGQQVTLSCSPISGHRSVSWYQQTPGQGLQFLFEYFSETQRNKGNFPGRFSGRQFSNSRSEMNVSTLELGDSALYLCASSRTTGTSTDTQYFGPGTRLTVL.

This chain joins TRBV29-1 and TRBJ1-3; no firm D call. Trimming removed 0 bases at V and 0 bases at J, with 6 bases between. Germline V gives CDR1 SQVTM, CDR2 ANQGSEA. The CDR3 is 14 residues long. The CDR3 here is CSVEDQNSGNTIYF. In nucleotides, the CDR3 is TGCAGCGTTGAAGATCAAAACTCTGGAAACACCATATATTTT.

This sequence joins TRBV9 and TRBJ2-3; 12 nucleotides agree with TRBD2. Germline lookup yields CDR1 SGDLS and CDR2 YYNGEE. V lost 1 base and J lost 7; bases outside the gene matches: 7. The CDR3 is 16 residues long. Here the CDR3 reads CASSVSLAGGPHTQYF. In DNA, the CDR3 is TGTGCCAGCAGCGTATCTCTAGCGGGAGGGCCGCATACGCAGTATTTT.

V usage is TRBV1 and J usage is TRBJ1-6; TRBD1, the table's D call, was not compared with the DNA. TRBV1 is labeled a pseudogene. The CDR3 has 20 residues. Here the CDR3 DNA reads TGCACCAGCAGCCAAGATAATCCAGGGGGTGCGAGCTCCTATAATTCACCCCTCCACTTT. The encoded protein is CTSSQDNPGGASSYNSPLHF.

This clone was recorded only once. This CDR3 reads CASSLGSGGTDTQYF. In DNA form, the CDR3 reads TGTGCCAGCAGTTTAGGAAGCGGGGGCACAGATACGCAGTATTTT. The chain recombines TRBV28 with TRBJ2-3, with 7 positions matching TRBD2. The CDR3 loop spans 15 amino acids. With V trimmed by 2 bases and J by 1 base, 3 bases remained unmatched. Germline CDR1 MDHEN, CDR2 SYDVKM.

This rearrangement joins TRBV6-5 to TRBJ1-3; tentatively, D is TRBD1 (5 bases). CDR3 size: 16 residues. Germline lookup yields CDR1 MNHEY and CDR2 SVGAGI. Trimming stripped 0 bases from V and 1 base from J, with 10 bases between. This chain's CDR3 is CASSYSGPQSGNTIYF. Here the CDR3 DNA reads TGTGCCAGCAGTTACTCGGGGCCCCAATCTGGAAACACCATATATTTT.

The chain couples TRBV28 to TRBJ2-7; D may be TRBD2 (6 bases). The CDR3 loop spans 14 amino acids. From germline, CDR1 is MDHEN and CDR2 SYDVKM. The V end was cut by 6 bases, the J end by 4 bases, with 16 bases between. For the CDR3, the DNA is TGTGCCAGCAGCCTGGCGGGGATCTGGTACGAGCAGTACTTC. Its translation is CASSLAGIWYEQYF.

The V call is TRBV25-1, the J call TRBJ1-2; D is ambiguous. This CDR3 is built from 13 residues. V was trimmed by 7 bases and J by 5 bases, leaving 14 bases between them. Germline-derived CDR1 and CDR2 are MGHDK and SYGVNS. CDR3 sequence (DNA): TGTGCCAGCAATACGGACGGACTTTATGGCTACACCTTC. Protein sequence: CASNTDGLYGYTF.

The genes are TRBV4-1 and TRBJ2-7; D unresolved. CDR3 length: 13 amino acids. The germline V and J ends were trimmed by 4 bases and 3 bases, with 10 bases remaining between them. In germline, CDR1 is MGHRA, CDR2 YSYEKL. CDR3: CASSPRNGYEQYF. In DNA form, the CDR3 reads TGCGCCAGCAGCCCCCGGAACGGCTACGAGCAGTACTTC.

The gene calls are TRBV5-8 and TRBJ2-2, with D uncertain. CDR3 length equals 14 residues. The V and J ends lost 1 base and 0 bases respectively, with 4 bases between them. Germline lookup yields CDR1 SGHTS and CDR2 YDEGEE. The CDR3 DNA reads as TGTGCCAGCAGCTTGAAGACGAACACCGGGGAGCTGTTTTTT. It encodes CASSLKTNTGELFF.

The J gene is TRBJ2-5, the V gene TRBV21-1; the tabulated D call, TRBD1, remains unverified against the DNA. The DNA matches TRBJ2-7 better at its end, which makes the J call doubtful. TRBV21-1 is termed a pseudogene. This CDR3 is built from 15 residues. The CDR3 protein is CASSPGQGIDYEQYF. CDR3 in DNA: TGTGCCAGCAGCCCGGGACAGGGGATTGACTACGAGCAGTACTTC.

The CDR3 region is CASSTEGLAGVSYEQYF. The CDR3, as DNA: TGTGCCAGCAGCACGGAGGGACTAGCGGGAGTTAGCTACGAGCAGTACTTC. The chain is built from TRBV21-1 and TRBJ2-7; TRBD2 was called by the table and not checked on the DNA. TRBV21-1 is classified as a pseudogene. There are 17 residues in the CDR3.

This rearrangement joins TRBV11-1 to TRBJ2-3, with D perhaps given as TRBD1 or TRBD2 (5 bases each). This CDR3 contains 15 residues. Trimming removed 4 bases from V and 1 base from J, with 12 bases in between. The germline CDR1 and CDR2 sequences are SGHAT and FQDESV (reference sequence). CDR3 sequence: CASSSGWGRTDTQYF. CDR3 nucleotide sequence: TGTGCCAGCAGCTCGGGATGGGGCCGCACAGATACGCAGTATTTT. Together with reference TRBV11-1 and TRBJ2-3, the CDR3 gives the full variable domain: EAEVAQSPRYKITEKSQAVAFWCDPISGHATLYWYRQILGQGPELLVQFQDESVVDDSQLPKDRFSAERLKGVDSTLKIQPAELGDSAMYLCASSSGWGRTDTQYFGPGTRLTVL.

V gene TRBV7-3 combines with J gene TRBJ2-3; 10 bases match TRBD2. This CDR3 spans 15 amino acids. V gave up 0 bases and J gave up 4 bases; unmatched junction bases: 1. Germline V CDR1 and CDR2: SGHTA, FQGTGA. CDR3 DNA sequence: TGTGCCAGCAGCTTAACCGGGACTAGCGCAGATACGCAGTATTTT. This codes for CASSLTGTSADTQYF.

The rearrangement joins TRBV7-9 to TRBJ2-1; 8 positions match TRBD1. The trim removed 5 bases at V and 4 bases at J, leaving 13 bases unmatched. Per the germline V gene, CDR1 is SEHNR and CDR2 is FQNEAQ (reference sequence). The CDR3 is 17 residues long. In nucleotides, the CDR3 is TGTGCCAGCAGCCATTCCTGGGGGACAGGCGAATACAATGAGCAGTTCTTC. It translates to CASSHSWGTGEYNEQFF.